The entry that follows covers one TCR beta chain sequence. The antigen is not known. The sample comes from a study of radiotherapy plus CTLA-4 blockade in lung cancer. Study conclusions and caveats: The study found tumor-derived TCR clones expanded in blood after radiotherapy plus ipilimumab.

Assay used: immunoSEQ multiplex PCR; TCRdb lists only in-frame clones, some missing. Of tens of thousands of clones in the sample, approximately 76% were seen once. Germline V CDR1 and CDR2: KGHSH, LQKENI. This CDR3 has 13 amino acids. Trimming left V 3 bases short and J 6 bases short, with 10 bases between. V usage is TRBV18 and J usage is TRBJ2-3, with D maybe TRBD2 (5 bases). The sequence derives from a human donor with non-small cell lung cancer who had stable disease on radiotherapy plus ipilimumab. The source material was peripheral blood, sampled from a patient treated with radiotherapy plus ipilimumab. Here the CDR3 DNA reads TGTGCCAGCTCACCGCTTCCGGGGGATACGCAGTATTTT. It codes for CASSPLPGDTQYF.